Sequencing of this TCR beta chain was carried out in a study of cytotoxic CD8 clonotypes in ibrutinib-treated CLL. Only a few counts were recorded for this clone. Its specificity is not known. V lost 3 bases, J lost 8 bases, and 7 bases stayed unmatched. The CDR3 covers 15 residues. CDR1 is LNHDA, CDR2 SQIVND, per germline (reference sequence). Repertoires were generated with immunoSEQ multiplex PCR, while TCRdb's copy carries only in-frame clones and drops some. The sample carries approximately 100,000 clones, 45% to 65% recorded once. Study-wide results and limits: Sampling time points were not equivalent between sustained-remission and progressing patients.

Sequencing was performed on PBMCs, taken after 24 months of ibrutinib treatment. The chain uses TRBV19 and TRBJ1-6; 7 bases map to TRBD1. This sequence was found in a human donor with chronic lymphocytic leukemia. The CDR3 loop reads CASSMTGSSDSPLHF. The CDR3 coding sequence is TGTGCCAGTAGTATGACAGGGTCGTCGGATTCACCCCTCCACTTT.